These 4 T cell receptor beta chains share one sample of origin, sequenced in a study of cytomegalovirus exposure and HLA in healthy donors (dated by TCRdb to 2015 to 2018). The library relied on the immunoSEQ multiplex PCR assay. A mixture of 60 forward primers for TCR Vbeta segments and 13 reverse primers for TCR Jbeta segments was used in the multiplex PCR. Held by TCRdb, this immuneACCESS table contains in-frame sequences only and omits some clones. Under half of the omission traces to an unresolved V gene where checked; the cause of the rest is unknown. The sample yields 150,000 or so clones; around 80% were counted once. The ten largest account for 2.5% to 3.5% of the sample. Sequencing was done on a sample of PBMCs. These receptors were collected from a woman aged 50 to 60 in good health and CMV-seropositive.

The J gene is TRBJ2-7, the V gene TRBV7-2; D call uncertain. Germline V gives CDR1 SGHTA, CDR2 FQGNSA. The CDR3 spans 15 residues. The V and J ends lost 1 base and 2 bases respectively, with 12 bases between them. CDR3 in amino acids: CASSLGAQITYEQYF. DNA for the CDR3: TGTGCCAGCAGCTTAGGAGCTCAAATCACCTACGAGCAGTACTTC. The whole variable domain, filled in from reference TRBV7-2 and TRBJ2-7, reads GAGVSQSPSNKVTEKGKDVELRCDPISGHTALYWYRQSLGQGLEFLIYFQGNSAPDKSGLPSDRFSAERTGGSVSTLTIQRTQQEDSAVYLCASSLGAQITYEQYFGPGTRLTVT.

This sequence joins TRBV5-4 and TRBJ2-3, with a weak D call TRBD2 (6 bases). Looked up from germline, CDR1 is SGHNT and CDR2 is YYREEE (reference sequence). V dropped 3 bases and J dropped 7 bases, with 9 bases sitting between them. The CDR3 extends over 12 amino acids. The CDR3 loop is CASSWGENTQYF. CDR3 nucleotide sequence: TGTGCCAGCAGCTGGGGGGAAAATACGCAGTATTTT. Supplemented by reference TRBV5-4 and TRBJ2-3, the full variable domain reads ETGVTQSPTHLIKTRGQQVTLRCSSQSGHNTVSWYQQALGQGPQFIFQYYREEENGRGNFPPRFSGLQFPNYSSELNVNALELDDSALYLCASSWGENTQYFGPGTRLTVL.

The J gene is TRBJ1-1, the V gene TRBV6-5, with D possibly TRBD1 on 5 matching bases. Looked up from germline, CDR1 is MNHEY and CDR2 is SVGAGI. This CDR3 has 13 amino acids. Trimming took 7 bases from V and 1 from J, leaving 10 bases between them. The CDR3 reads CASNFDRNTEAFF. The DNA of the CDR3 is TGTGCCAGCAATTTCGACAGGAACACTGAAGCTTTCTTT.

The chain uses TRBV5-1 and TRBJ2-5, with 7 positions matching TRBD2. V shed 1 base, J shed 5 bases, and the junction held 8 bases outside the gene matches. CDR1 is SGHRS, CDR2 YFSETQ, per germline. CDR3 length: 15 residues. The CDR3 loop is CASSLSGTGRETQYF. The CDR3 DNA sequence: TGCGCCAGCAGCTTGTCGGGGACCGGGAGGGAGACCCAGTACTTC.